These T cell receptor beta chains were read from a single sample in a study of fetal regulatory T cell absence and autoimmunity. Sequencing used immunoSEQ multiplex PCR; TCRdb keeps in-frame clones, though not all of them. Here the sample spans around 100,000 clones, about three quarters being singletons. Input material: pancreas tissue. Every receptor here comes from a male donor with IPEX syndrome. CDR3s include the opening cysteine and the closing phenylalanine or tryptophan. Each record gives: clone size, V gene, J gene, D gene, CDR3 protein, CDR3 DNA. The D gene is left open where the match is weak. Part of the rows lack a size; the others show once, few, many or a class for expanded clones.

clone size: few
V gene: TRBV11-3
J gene: TRBJ2-1
D gene: TRBD2
CDR3 protein: CASSRLAGEQFF
CDR3 DNA: TGTGCCAGCAGCCGACTAGCGGGGGAGCAGTTCTTC

clone size: NA
V gene: TRBV9
J gene: TRBJ2-3
D gene: NA
CDR3 protein: CASSVTPRNTQYF
CDR3 DNA: TGTGCCAGCAGCGTAACCCCTAGGAATACGCAGTATTTT

clone size: NA
V gene: TRBV6-1
J gene: TRBJ1-6
D gene: NA
CDR3 protein: CASSELYSYNSPLHF
CDR3 DNA: TGTGCCAGCAGTGAATTATACTCCTATAATTCACCCCTCCACTTT

clone size: NA
V gene: TRBV7-2
J gene: TRBJ2-7
D gene: NA
CDR3 protein: CASSLATFYEQYF
CDR3 DNA: TGTGCCAGCAGCCTCGCCACATTCTACGAGCAGTACTTC

clone size: NA
V gene: TRBV9
J gene: TRBJ1-2
D gene: NA
CDR3 protein: CASSPSGPGPYGYTF
CDR3 DNA: TGTGCCAGCAGCCCCTCGGGTCCGGGGCCCTATGGCTACACCTTC

clone size: NA
V gene: TRBV7-2
J gene: TRBJ2-3
D gene: NA
CDR3 protein: CASSLRLGDTQYF
CDR3 DNA: TGTGCCAGCAGTTTACGCCTGGGAGATACGCAGTATTTT

clone size: NA
V gene: TRBV5-6
J gene: TRBJ2-3
D gene: NA
CDR3 protein: CASSLRPNMGRTDTQYF
CDR3 DNA: TGTGCCAGCAGCTTGCGGCCTAATATGGGTCGCACAGATACGCAGTATTTT

clone size: NA
V gene: TRBV5-6
J gene: TRBJ2-3
D gene: NA
CDR3 protein: CASSLAGYPDTQYF
CDR3 DNA: TGTGCCAGCAGCTTGGCCGGCTATCCAGATACGCAGTATTTT

clone size: once
V gene: TRBV6-5
J gene: TRBJ1-1
D gene: NA
CDR3 protein: CASSTVTGGAEAFF
CDR3 DNA: TGTGCCAGCAGTACTGTAACGGGGGGGGCTGAAGCTTTCTTT

clone size: NA
V gene: TRBV9
J gene: TRBJ2-3
D gene: TRBD1
CDR3 protein: CASSVGTGGTDTQYF
CDR3 DNA: TGTGCCAGCAGCGTAGGAACAGGGGGCACAGATACGCAGTATTTT

clone size: NA
V gene: TRBV27
J gene: TRBJ1-4
D gene: TRBD1
CDR3 protein: CASSFIGTGANEKLFF
CDR3 DNA: TGTGCCAGCAGTTTTATCGGGACAGGGGCTAATGAAAAACTGTTTTTT

clone size: NA
V gene: TRBV11-2
J gene: TRBJ2-7
D gene: NA
CDR3 protein: CASSFGLPLYEQYF
CDR3 DNA: TGTGCCAGCAGCTTCGGCCTTCCTCTCTACGAGCAGTACTTC

clone size: NA
V gene: TRBV20-1
J gene: TRBJ1-2
D gene: NA
CDR3 protein: CSAFDSDGYTF
CDR3 DNA: TGCAGTGCGTTCGACAGTGATGGCTACACCTTC

clone size: NA
V gene: TRBV27
J gene: TRBJ1-2
D gene: TRBD1
CDR3 protein: CASTSDRTTYGYTF
CDR3 DNA: TGTGCCAGCACTTCGGACAGGACTACCTATGGCTACACCTTC

clone size: NA
V gene: TRBV11-2
J gene: TRBJ1-1
D gene: NA
CDR3 protein: CASSAGLLMNTEAFF
CDR3 DNA: TGTGCCAGCAGCGCGGGCCTTCTGATGAACACTGAAGCTTTCTTT

clone size: few
V gene: TRBV6-5
J gene: TRBJ2-7
D gene: TRBD2
CDR3 protein: CASSYGLALEQYF
CDR3 DNA: TGTGCCAGCAGTTACGGACTAGCGCTCGAGCAGTACTTC

clone size: NA
V gene: TRBV4-1
J gene: TRBJ2-1
D gene: NA
CDR3 protein: CASNRRGPPYNEQFF
CDR3 DNA: TGCGCCAGCAACCGGCGGGGGCCCCCCTACAATGAGCAGTTCTTC

clone size: NA
V gene: TRBV7-6
J gene: TRBJ1-6
D gene: NA
CDR3 protein: CASGAGDSPLHF
CDR3 DNA: TGTGCCAGCGGGGCAGGGGATTCACCCCTCCACTTT

clone size: NA
V gene: TRBV2
J gene: TRBJ1-2
D gene: NA
CDR3 protein: CASSKEVDYGYTF
CDR3 DNA: TGTGCCAGCAGTAAGGAGGTGGACTATGGCTACACCTTC

clone size: NA
V gene: TRBV9
J gene: TRBJ2-7
D gene: TRBD2
CDR3 protein: CASSVAGGPYEQYF
CDR3 DNA: TGTGCCAGCAGCGTAGCGGGGGGGCCCTACGAGCAGTACTTC

clone size: few
V gene: TRBV14
J gene: TRBJ2-1
D gene: NA
CDR3 protein: CASSQAWGTGRSFNEQFF
CDR3 DNA: TGTGCCAGCAGCCAAGCGTGGGGGACCGGGAGAAGTTTCAATGAGCAGTTCTTC

clone size: NA
V gene: TRBV7-9
J gene: TRBJ1-2
D gene: TRBD1
CDR3 protein: CASSLSGGFSDNYGYTF
CDR3 DNA: TGTGCCAGCAGCTTATCAGGGGGGTTCTCAGATAACTATGGCTACACCTTC

clone size: few
V gene: TRBV9
J gene: TRBJ1-1
D gene: TRBD1
CDR3 protein: CASSVSPGGTEAFF
CDR3 DNA: TGTGCCAGCAGCGTATCTCCAGGGGGCACTGAAGCTTTCTTT

clone size: NA
V gene: TRBV5-1
J gene: TRBJ2-4
D gene: NA
CDR3 protein: CASSRRDEGFSKNIQYF
CDR3 DNA: TGCGCCAGCAGCAGAAGGGATGAGGGTTTTAGTAAAAACATTCAGTACTTC

clone size: NA
V gene: TRBV9
J gene: TRBJ1-3
D gene: NA
CDR3 protein: CASSGQGTLVGNTIYF
CDR3 DNA: TGTGCCAGCAGCGGGCAGGGTACATTAGTCGGAAACACCATATATTTT

clone size: NA
V gene: TRBV5-1
J gene: TRBJ2-3
D gene: TRBD2
CDR3 protein: CASSLRSASGGSTDTQYF
CDR3 DNA: TGCGCCAGCAGCTTGAGGTCAGCTAGCGGGGGGAGCACAGATACGCAGTATTTT

clone size: NA
V gene: TRBV21-1
J gene: TRBJ2-7
D gene: NA
CDR3 protein: CASSKFGRAGYEQYF
CDR3 DNA: TGTGCCAGCAGCAAGTTCGGGCGGGCCGGCTACGAGCAGTACTTC

clone size: NA
V gene: TRBV6-6
J gene: TRBJ1-1
D gene: TRBD1
CDR3 protein: CASSYPGQGWSEAFF
CDR3 DNA: TGTGCCAGCAGTTACCCCGGACAGGGGTGGAGTGAAGCTTTCTTT

clone size: NA
V gene: TRBV11-3
J gene: TRBJ1-4
D gene: NA
CDR3 protein: CASSKQGRTNEKLFF
CDR3 DNA: TGTGCCAGCAGCAAACAGGGAAGGACTAATGAAAAACTGTTTTTT

clone size: few
V gene: TRBV7-6
J gene: TRBJ2-5
D gene: NA
CDR3 protein: CASRYQETQYF
CDR3 DNA: TGTGCCAGCAGATATCAAGAGACCCAGTACTTC

clone size: NA
V gene: TRBV5-6
J gene: TRBJ1-1
D gene: NA
CDR3 protein: CASSTPQDLNTEAFF
CDR3 DNA: TGTGCCAGCAGCACCCCACAGGACCTGAACACTGAAGCTTTCTTT

clone size: NA
V gene: TRBV5-5
J gene: TRBJ2-7
D gene: TRBD1
CDR3 protein: CASSRDRGTSYEQYF
CDR3 DNA: TGTGCCAGCAGCCGGGACAGGGGAACGTCCTACGAGCAGTACTTC

clone size: NA
V gene: TRBV27
J gene: TRBJ1-2
D gene: NA
CDR3 protein: CASSATALNYGYTF
CDR3 DNA: TGTGCCAGCAGTGCGACAGCACTTAACTATGGCTACACCTTC

clone size: NA
V gene: TRBV4-3
J gene: TRBJ2-5
D gene: NA
CDR3 protein: CASSQDLRGEETQYF
CDR3 DNA: TGCGCCAGCAGCCAAGATCTCCGGGGCGAAGAGACCCAGTACTTC

clone size: NA
V gene: TRBV5-5
J gene: TRBJ2-7
D gene: TRBD2
CDR3 protein: CASSPGLAEGGEQYF
CDR3 DNA: TGTGCCAGCAGCCCGGGACTAGCGGAGGGGGGCGAGCAGTACTTC

clone size: NA
V gene: TRBV6-5
J gene: TRBJ1-6
D gene: TRBD1
CDR3 protein: CASSYSRQGVSPLHF
CDR3 DNA: TGTGCCAGCAGTTACTCTCGACAGGGCGTGTCACCCCTCCACTTT

clone size: NA
V gene: TRBV7-8
J gene: TRBJ2-7
D gene: TRBD2
CDR3 protein: CASSGTSGSSYEQYF
CDR3 DNA: TGTGCCAGCAGCGGGACTAGCGGGAGCTCCTACGAGCAGTACTTC

clone size: NA
V gene: TRBV29-1
J gene: TRBJ2-2
D gene: NA
CDR3 protein: CSVGSRGTGELFF
CDR3 DNA: TGCAGCGTTGGGTCTAGGGGTACCGGGGAGCTGTTTTTT

clone size: few
V gene: TRBV19
J gene: TRBJ1-2
D gene: NA
CDR3 protein: CASSMEWDYGYTF
CDR3 DNA: TGTGCCAGTAGTATGGAGTGGGACTATGGCTACACCTTC